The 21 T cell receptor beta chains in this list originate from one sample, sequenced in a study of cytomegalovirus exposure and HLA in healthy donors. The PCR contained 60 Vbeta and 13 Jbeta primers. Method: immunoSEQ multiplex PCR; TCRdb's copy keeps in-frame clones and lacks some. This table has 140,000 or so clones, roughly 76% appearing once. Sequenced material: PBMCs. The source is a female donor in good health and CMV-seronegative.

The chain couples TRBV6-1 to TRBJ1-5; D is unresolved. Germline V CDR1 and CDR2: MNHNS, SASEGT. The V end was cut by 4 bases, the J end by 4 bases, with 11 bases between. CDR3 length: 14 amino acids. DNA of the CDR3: TGTGCCAGCAGTGTCTTCGGGTTGAATCAGCCCCAGCATTTT. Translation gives CASSVFGLNQPQHF.

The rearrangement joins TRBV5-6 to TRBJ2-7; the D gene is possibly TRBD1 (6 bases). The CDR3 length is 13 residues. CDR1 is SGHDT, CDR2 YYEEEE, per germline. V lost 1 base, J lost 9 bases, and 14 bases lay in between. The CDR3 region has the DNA TGTGCCAGCAGCTTGAATGCCCAGGGGAGGCAGTACTTC. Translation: CASSLNAQGRQYF.

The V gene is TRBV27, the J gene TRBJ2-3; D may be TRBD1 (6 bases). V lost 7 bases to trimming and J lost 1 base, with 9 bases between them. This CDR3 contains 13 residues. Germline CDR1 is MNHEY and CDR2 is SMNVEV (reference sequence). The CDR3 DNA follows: TGTGCCAGCAATCGACAGGGCACAGATACGCAGTATTTT. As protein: CASNRQGTDTQYF.

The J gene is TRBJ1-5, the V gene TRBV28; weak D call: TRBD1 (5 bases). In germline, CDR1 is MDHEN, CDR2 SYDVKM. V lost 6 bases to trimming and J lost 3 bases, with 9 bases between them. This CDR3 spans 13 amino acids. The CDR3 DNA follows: TGTGCCAGCAGCGCGGGGCCCAATCAGCCCCAGCATTTT. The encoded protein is CASSAGPNQPQHF.

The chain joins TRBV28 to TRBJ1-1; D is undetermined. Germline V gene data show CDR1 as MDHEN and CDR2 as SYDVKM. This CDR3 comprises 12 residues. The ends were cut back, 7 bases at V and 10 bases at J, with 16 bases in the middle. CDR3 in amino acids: CASTWLNSLAFF. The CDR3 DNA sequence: TGTGCCAGCACTTGGCTAAACAGTCTAGCTTTCTTT.

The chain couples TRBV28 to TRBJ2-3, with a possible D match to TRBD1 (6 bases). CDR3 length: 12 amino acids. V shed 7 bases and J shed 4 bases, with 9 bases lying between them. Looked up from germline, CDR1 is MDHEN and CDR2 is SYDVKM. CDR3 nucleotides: TGTGCCAGCACACAGGGACCAGATACGCAGTATTTT. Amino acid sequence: CASTQGPDTQYF. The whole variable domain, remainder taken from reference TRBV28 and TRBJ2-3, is DVKVTQSSRYLVKRTGEKVFLECVQDMDHENMFWYRQDPGLGLRLIYFSYDVKMKEKGDIPEGYSVSREKKERFSLILESASTNQTSMYLCASTQGPDTQYFGPGTRLTVL.

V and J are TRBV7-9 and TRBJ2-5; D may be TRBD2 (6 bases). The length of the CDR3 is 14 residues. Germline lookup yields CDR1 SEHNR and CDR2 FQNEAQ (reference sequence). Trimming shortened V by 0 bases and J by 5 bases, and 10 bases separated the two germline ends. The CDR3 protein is CASSLASSGETQYF. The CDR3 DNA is TGTGCCAGCAGCTTAGCGAGTAGCGGTGAGACCCAGTACTTC. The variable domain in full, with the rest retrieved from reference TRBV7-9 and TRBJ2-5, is DTGVSQNPRHKITKRGQNVTFRCDPISEHNRLYWYRQTLGQGPEFLTYFQNEAQLEKSRLLSDRFSAERPKGSFSTLEIQRTEQGDSAMYLCASSLASSGETQYFGPGTRLLVL.

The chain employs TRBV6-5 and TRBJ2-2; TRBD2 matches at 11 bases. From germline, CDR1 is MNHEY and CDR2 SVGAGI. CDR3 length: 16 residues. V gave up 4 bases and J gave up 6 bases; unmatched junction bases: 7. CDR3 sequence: CASSSTSGRLAGELFF. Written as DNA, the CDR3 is TGTGCCAGCAGTTCCACTAGCGGGAGATTGGCCGGGGAGCTGTTTTTT.

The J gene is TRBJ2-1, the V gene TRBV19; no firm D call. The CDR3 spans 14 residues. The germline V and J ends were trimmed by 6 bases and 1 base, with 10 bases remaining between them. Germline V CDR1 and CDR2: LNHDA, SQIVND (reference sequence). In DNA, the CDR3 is TGTGCCAGTAGCTCCGGTAGTTCCTACAATGAGCAGTTCTTC. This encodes CASSSGSSYNEQFF.

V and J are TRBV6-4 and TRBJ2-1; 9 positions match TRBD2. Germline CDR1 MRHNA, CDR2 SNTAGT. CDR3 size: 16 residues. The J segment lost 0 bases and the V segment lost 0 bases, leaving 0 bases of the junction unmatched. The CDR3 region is CASSDSSGSSYNEQFF. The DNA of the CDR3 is TGTGCCAGCAGTGACTCTAGCGGGAGCTCCTACAATGAGCAGTTCTTC.

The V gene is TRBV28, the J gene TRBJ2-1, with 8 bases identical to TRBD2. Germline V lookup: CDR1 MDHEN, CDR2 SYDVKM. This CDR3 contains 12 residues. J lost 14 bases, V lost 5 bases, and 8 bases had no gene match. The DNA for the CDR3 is TGTGCCAGCAGTCCGGGACTAGAGTTTGAGTTCTTC. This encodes CASSPGLEFEFF.

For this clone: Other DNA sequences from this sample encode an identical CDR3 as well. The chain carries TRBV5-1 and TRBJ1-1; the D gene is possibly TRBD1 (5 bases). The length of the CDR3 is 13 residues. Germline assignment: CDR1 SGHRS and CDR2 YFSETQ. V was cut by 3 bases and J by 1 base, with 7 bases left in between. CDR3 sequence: CASSSGQNTEAFF. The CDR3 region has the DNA TGCGCCAGCAGCTCCGGACAGAACACTGAAGCTTTCTTT. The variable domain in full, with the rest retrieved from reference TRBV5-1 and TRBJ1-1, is KAGVTQTPRYLIKTRGQQVTLSCSPISGHRSVSWYQQTPGQGLQFLFEYFSETQRNKGNFPGRFSGRQFSNSRSEMNVSTLELGDSALYLCASSSGQNTEAFFGQGTRLTVV.

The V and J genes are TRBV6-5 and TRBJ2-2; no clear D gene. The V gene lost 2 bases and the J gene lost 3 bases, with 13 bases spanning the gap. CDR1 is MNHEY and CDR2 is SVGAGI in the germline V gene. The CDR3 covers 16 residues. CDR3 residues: CASSYDVATHTGELFF. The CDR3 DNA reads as TGTGCCAGCAGTTACGATGTAGCCACTCACACCGGGGAGCTGTTTTTT.

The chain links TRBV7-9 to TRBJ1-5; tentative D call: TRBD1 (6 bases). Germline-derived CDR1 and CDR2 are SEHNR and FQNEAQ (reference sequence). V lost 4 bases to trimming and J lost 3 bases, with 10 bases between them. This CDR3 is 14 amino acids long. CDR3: CASSSGGPNQPQHF. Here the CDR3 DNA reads TGTGCCAGCAGCTCGGGGGGGCCCAATCAGCCCCAGCATTTT.

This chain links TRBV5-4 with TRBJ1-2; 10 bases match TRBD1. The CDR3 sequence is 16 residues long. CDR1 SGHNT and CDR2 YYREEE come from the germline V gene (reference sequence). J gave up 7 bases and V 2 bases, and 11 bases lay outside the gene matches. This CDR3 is CASSLAGTGEVGGYTF. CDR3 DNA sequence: TGTGCCAGCAGCTTAGCCGGGACAGGGGAAGTTGGTGGCTACACCTTC.

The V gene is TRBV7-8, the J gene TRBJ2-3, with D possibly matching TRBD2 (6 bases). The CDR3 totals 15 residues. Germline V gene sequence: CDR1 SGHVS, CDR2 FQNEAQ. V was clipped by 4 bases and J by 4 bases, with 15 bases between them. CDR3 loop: CASSSRGGSADTQYF. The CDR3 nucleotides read TGTGCCAGCAGCTCGCGGGGCGGAAGCGCAGATACGCAGTATTTT.

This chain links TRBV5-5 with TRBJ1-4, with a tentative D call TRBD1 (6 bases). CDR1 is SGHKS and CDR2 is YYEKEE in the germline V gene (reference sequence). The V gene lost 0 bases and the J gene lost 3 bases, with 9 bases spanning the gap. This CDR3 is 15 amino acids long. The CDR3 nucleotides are TGTGCCAGCAGCTTGGGAGGGACACCTAATGAAAAACTGTTTTTT. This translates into CASSLGGTPNEKLFF.

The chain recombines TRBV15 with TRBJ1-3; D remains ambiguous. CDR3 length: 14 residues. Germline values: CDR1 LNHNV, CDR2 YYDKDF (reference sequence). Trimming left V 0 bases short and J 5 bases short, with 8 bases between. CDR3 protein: CATSRDYGRNTIYF. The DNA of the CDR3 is TGTGCCACCAGCAGAGATTATGGGCGAAACACCATATATTTT.

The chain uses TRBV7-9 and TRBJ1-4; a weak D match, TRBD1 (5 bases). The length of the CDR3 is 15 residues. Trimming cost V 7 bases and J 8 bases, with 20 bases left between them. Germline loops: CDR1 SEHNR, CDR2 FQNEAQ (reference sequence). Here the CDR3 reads CASTLGEGAWEKLFF. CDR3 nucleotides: TGTGCCAGCACCTTGGGGGAGGGCGCGTGGGAAAAACTGTTTTTT.

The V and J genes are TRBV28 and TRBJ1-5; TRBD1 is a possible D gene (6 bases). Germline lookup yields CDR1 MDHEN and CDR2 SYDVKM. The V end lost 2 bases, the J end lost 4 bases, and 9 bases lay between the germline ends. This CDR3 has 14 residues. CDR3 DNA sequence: TGTGCCAGCAGTTTAGACAGGATAAATCAGCCCCAGCATTTT. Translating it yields CASSLDRINQPQHF. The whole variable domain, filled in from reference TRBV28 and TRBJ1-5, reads DVKVTQSSRYLVKRTGEKVFLECVQDMDHENMFWYRQDPGLGLRLIYFSYDVKMKEKGDIPEGYSVSREKKERFSLILESASTNQTSMYLCASSLDRINQPQHFGDGTRLSIL.

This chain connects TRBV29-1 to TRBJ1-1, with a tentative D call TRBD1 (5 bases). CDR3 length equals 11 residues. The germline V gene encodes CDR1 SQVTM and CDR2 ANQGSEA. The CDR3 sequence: CSSRGGGEAFF. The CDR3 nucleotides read TGCAGTAGCCGCGGCGGGGGGGAAGCTTTCTTT.